This is a list of T cell receptor beta chains from one sample in a study of blood T cell repertoires in COVID-19. Libraries were prepared by immunoSEQ multiplex PCR; TCRdb keeps only in-frame clonotypes and omits some of them. The sample has some 250,000 clones; 80% to 85% are singletons. Specimen: peripheral blood. The receptor set was obtained from a man aged 55 to 70 with acute or convalescent COVID-19. Each CDR3 is given with its conserved first and last residue. Each record gives: CDR3 length, V gene, J gene, CDR3 protein.

15	TRBV10-3	TRBJ2-2	CAIKTSGGNTGELFF
14	TRBV9	TRBJ2-7	CASSVGGGWGEQYF
14	TRBV5-6	TRBJ1-6	CASTTREGGSPLHF
13	TRBV2	TRBJ2-6	CASSAAGANVLTF
17	TRBV7-2	TRBJ2-5	CASRGLAGGVRGETQYF
14	TRBV3-1/TRBV3-2	TRBJ2-5	CASSQERPQETQYF
15	TRBV5-1	TRBJ2-5	CASSLGLRKQETQYF
14	TRBV28	TRBJ1-5	CASRAGTVNQPQHF
12	TRBV30	TRBJ2-5	CAWRSLPEAQYF
17	TRBV25-1	TRBJ1-1	CASISERTGTWDTEAFF
14	TRBV3-1/TRBV3-2	TRBJ2-3	CASSLRGSTDTQYF
14	TRBV4-1	TRBJ2-1	CASSLAGGPDEQFF
15	TRBV15	TRBJ1-1	CATSRPSQGVTEAFF
14	TRBV27	TRBJ2-7	CASSWLAGNYEQYF
11	TRBV20-1	TRBJ1-1	CSARDASRERF
17	TRBV10-3	TRBJ1-1	CAISEHPERRGNTEAFF
17	TRBV6-2/TRBV6-3	TRBJ2-2	CASSPPGSRGRTGELFF
15	TRBV5-1	TRBJ1-2	CASSLSGQGMAGYTF
13	TRBV12-3/TRBV12-4	TRBJ1-1	CASSPVAGGAAFF
15	TRBV24-1	TRBJ2-1	CATSDRRDRANEQFF
13	TRBV28	TRBJ1-2	CASTLGGYYGYTF
15	TRBV3-1/TRBV3-2	TRBJ2-7	CASSQGLAGRYEQYF
14	TRBV18	TRBJ1-4	CASSPYGGNEKLFF
14	TRBV10-3	TRBJ1-2	CATSPGTTNYGYTF
14	TRBV6-1	TRBJ2-7	CASSEDLQIYEQYF
15	TRBV10-3	TRBJ1-5	CAIRSGEYSNQPQHF
18	TRBV4-1	TRBJ2-4	CASSQEPPLAGAKNIQYF
16	TRBV28	TRBJ2-3	CASSELARPSTDTQYF
15	TRBV7-2	TRBJ2-2	CASSPAQGAAGELFF
14	TRBV28	TRBJ1-2	CASRNPGGSGGYTF
18	TRBV21-1	TRBJ2-2	CASSKVGRDRGSTGELFF
15	TRBV6-5	TRBJ1-3	CASRDRANSGNTIYF
15	TRBV27	TRBJ1-2	CASSLSPGQVYGYTF
14	TRBV9	TRBJ1-2	CASSVVGSNYGYTF
14	TRBV7-3	TRBJ2-5	CASSAALAGETQYF
12	TRBV29-1	TRBJ2-7	CSVEDQAGRQYF
12	TRBV25-1	TRBJ1-2	CASRRDSYGYTF
18	TRBV7-2	TRBJ2-3	CASSRAGLAGGRSDTQYF
16	TRBV29-1	TRBJ2-1	CSVEVLGGGQRNEQFF
13	TRBV6-5	TRBJ1-3	CASSFKPGGTIYF
12	TRBV4-2	TRBJ1-4	CASSQEAEKLFF
14	TRBV28	TRBJ2-7	CASSLAGSTYEQYF
16	TRBV19	TRBJ2-7	CASSIGFAGGPSEQYF
13	TRBV28	TRBJ1-2	CASSPGQIYGYTF
12	TRBV28	TRBJ1-1	CASSTQGVGAFF
12	TRBV7-9	TRBJ2-7	CASSKYNDEQYF
13	TRBV13	TRBJ2-7	CASSLAGGYEQYF
15	TRBV27	TRBJ1-4	CASSSGPGGIEKLFF
12	TRBV3-1/TRBV3-2	TRBJ2-4	CASSQDSRAAYF
15	TRBV5-4	TRBJ2-1	CASSLVGGVYNEQFF
13	TRBV18	TRBJ1-1	CASSPSRGVEAFF
13	TRBV28	TRBJ2-7	CASTPGQSYEQYF
14	TRBV6-5	TRBJ1-1	CASSLGQGFPEAFF
14	TRBV9	TRBJ2-3	CASSVGDTTDTQYF
14	TRBV9	TRBJ2-3	CASSEAGAMDTQYF
14	TRBV2	TRBJ2-7	CASSWGQFSYEQYF
18	TRBV4-3	TRBJ2-6	CASSRGTGGPAGANVLTF
16	TRBV4-2	TRBJ2-5	CASSQDWGPTQETQYF
10	TRBV20-1	TRBJ1-1	CSGSNTEAFF
15	TRBV7-8	TRBJ2-7	CASSPSVWGNYEQYF